This section outlines one T cell receptor (beta chain) sequence together with its context. The record originates from a study of blood T cell repertoires in COVID-19. With 0 bases clipped from V and 4 bases from J, the junction kept 6 bases outside the gene matches. The germline CDR1 and CDR2 sequences are GTSNPN and SVGIG (reference sequence). The length of the CDR3 is 17 residues. TCRdb keeps only in-frame clones here, not all; method: immunoSEQ multiplex PCR. The sample includes under 250,000 clones, 75% to 90% of them seen just once. This clonotype was obtained from a man aged 40-55 years with acute or convalescent COVID-19. The specimen sequenced was peripheral blood. This rearrangement joins TRBV30 to TRBJ2-2, with 12 bases fitting TRBD2. The CDR3 DNA is TGTGCCTGGAGTGTGCTAGCGGGAGGGCCGTTCACCGGGGAGCTGTTTTTT. Its translation is CAWSVLAGGPFTGELFF.